This TCR beta chain was retrieved from a study of blood T cell repertoires in COVID-19. TCRdb's copy holds only in-frame clones and misses some; the assay was immunoSEQ multiplex PCR. This table holds 300,000 to 450,000 clones, more than 75% found once. The CDR3 runs to 14 residues. The trim removed 0 bases at V and 5 bases at J, leaving 5 bases unmatched. Germline V gene lookup returns CDR1 GTSNPN and CDR2 SVGIG (reference sequence). Only a few counts were recorded for this clone. The sequence was collected from a woman aged 18-35 years who had recovered from COVID-19. Sequencing was performed on PBMCs or T cells enriched from blood (not recorded which). The V and J genes are TRBV30 and TRBJ2-7; 9 bases agree with TRBD1. CDR3 amino acids: CAWSVPGQGDEQYF. CDR3 sequence (DNA): TGTGCCTGGAGTGTTCCGGGACAGGGTGACGAGCAGTACTTC.